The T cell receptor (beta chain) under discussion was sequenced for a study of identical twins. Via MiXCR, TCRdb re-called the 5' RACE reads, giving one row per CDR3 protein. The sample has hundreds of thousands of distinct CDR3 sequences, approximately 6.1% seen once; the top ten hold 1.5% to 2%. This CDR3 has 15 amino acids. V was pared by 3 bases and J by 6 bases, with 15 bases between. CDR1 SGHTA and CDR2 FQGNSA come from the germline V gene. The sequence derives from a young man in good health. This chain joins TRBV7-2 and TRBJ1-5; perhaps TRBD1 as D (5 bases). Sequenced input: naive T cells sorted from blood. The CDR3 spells CASSLSVGEAQPQHF. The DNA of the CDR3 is TGTGCCAGCAGCTTGTCCGTGGGGGAGGCTCAGCCCCAGCATTTT.